The rows below give T cell receptor beta chains drawn from one sample of a study of CD8+ T cells in alopecia areata. The protocol was immunoSEQ multiplex PCR, while the TCRdb copy is restricted to in-frame clones and leaves out a portion. The repertoire holds 60,000 to 90,000 clones, approximately 66% seen once, with roughly a quarter in the top ten. The source material was CD8+ T cells sorted from blood, sampled at week 24, from a patient treated with tofacitinib. Receptor source: a human donor with alopecia areata. Each CDR3 is given with its conserved first and last residue. Each record gives: D gene, clone size, J gene, V gene, CDR3 DNA, CDR3 protein. The D gene is left open where the match is weak. Clone size appears in some rows only: once, few, many, or a class for an expanded clone.

>TRBD1|NA|TRBJ2-3|TRBV9
TGTGCCAGCAGCGTAGAGGACAGGGGCTCAGATACGCAGTATTTT
CASSVEDRGSDTQYF
>NA|NA|TRBJ1-1|TRBV19
TGTGCCAGTAATAAACCAGCGTGGGGGAGCACTGAAGCTTTCTTT
CASNKPAWGSTEAFF
>NA|few|TRBJ2-5|TRBV2
TGTGCCAGCAGCCCCGGGGGCAGGGGGACAGAGACCCAGTACTTC
CASSPGGRGTETQYF
>NA|NA|TRBJ2-5|TRBV4-3
TGCGCCAGCAGCCTCGGGTGGATAACACAAGAGACCCAGTACTTC
CASSLGWITQETQYF
>NA|NA|TRBJ2-1|TRBV27
TGTGCCAGCAGTGTTAGCGGACCCTACAATGAGCAGTTCTTC
CASSVSGPYNEQFF
>TRBD1|NA|TRBJ1-1|TRBV30
TGTGCCTGGAGTCCCAGAGGACAGGGGCGGGGTGAAGCTTTCTTT
CAWSPRGQGRGEAFF
>NA|NA|TRBJ2-5|TRBV5-4
TGTGCCAGCAGCCCCTCAAGGGGGGCGGGTGAGACCCAGTACTTC
CASSPSRGAGETQYF
>NA|NA|TRBJ2-5|TRBV7-9
TGTGCCAGCAGCTTAGGAGTGAGGATTTTGCAGACCCAGTACTTC
CASSLGVRILQTQYF
>TRBD1|NA|TRBJ2-7|TRBV2
TGTGCCAGCACTGGACAGGGAACCTACGAGCAGTACTTC
CASTGQGTYEQYF
>NA|NA|TRBJ2-1|TRBV5-6
TGTGCCAGCAGCCAGGAGTTGGACAATGAGCAGTTCTTC
CASSQELDNEQFF
>TRBD2|NA|TRBJ2-3|TRBV9
TGTGCCAGCAGCGTAGAACTAGCGGTCACAGATACGCAGTATTTT
CASSVELAVTDTQYF
>TRBD1|NA|TRBJ2-3|TRBV27
TGTGCCAGCAGTTTAACAGGACAGGGAACCACAGATACGCAGTATTTT
CASSLTGQGTTDTQYF
>TRBD1|NA|TRBJ1-1|TRBV7-9
TGTGCCAGCAGGTTTACAGGGGGTATCACTGAAGCTTTCTTT
CASRFTGGITEAFF
>NA|NA|TRBJ1-2|TRBV6-5
TGTGCCAGCAGTTACTCAGGGGGTGGGCACCTCTATGGCTACACCTTC
CASSYSGGGHLYGYTF
>TRBD1|few|TRBJ1-5|TRBV19
TGTGCCAGTCGCACAGGGGGCCGGGGCAATCAGCCCCAGCATTTT
CASRTGGRGNQPQHF
>NA|NA|TRBJ1-1|TRBV4-1
TGCGCCAGCAGCCAAGGACCGAGCAGACTGAACACTGAAGCTTTCTTT
CASSQGPSRLNTEAFF
>NA|NA|TRBJ2-7|TRBV29-1
TGCAGCGTTGAAGGTGACAGTTATACGACCTACGAGCAGTACTTC
CSVEGDSYTTYEQYF
>NA|NA|TRBJ2-7|TRBV6-6
TGTGCCAGCAGTTACTCGGCACCATCCTACGAGCAGTACTTC
CASSYSAPSYEQYF
>NA|NA|TRBJ2-5|TRBV29-1
TGCAGCGTTGAAGTACGGGGAGGAAGAGAGACCCAGTACTTC
CSVEVRGGRETQYF
>NA|NA|TRBJ2-2|TRBV6-5
TGTGCCAGCAGTTACCAGGGCACGGGAACCGGGGAGCTGTTTTTT
CASSYQGTGTGELFF
>TRBD2|NA|TRBJ2-3|TRBV4-3
TGCGCCAGCAGCCCATTTAGCGGGCACACAGATACGCAGTATTTT
CASSPFSGHTDTQYF
>NA|once|TRBJ1-2|TRBV4-1
TGCGCCAGCAGCCAAGATTTCAGAACTGCACCTCGGGGCTACACCTTC
CASSQDFRTAPRGYTF
>TRBD1|NA|TRBJ2-7|TRBV6-6
TGTGCCAGCAGCCATCTGGGGGGACAGGGGCCCTACGAGCAGTACTTC
CASSHLGGQGPYEQYF
>TRBD1|few|TRBJ2-7|TRBV27
TGTGCCAGCAGTCCGTCGACAGGGGGCTACGAGCAGTACTTC
CASSPSTGGYEQYF
>TRBD1|NA|TRBJ2-5|TRBV27
TGTGCCAGCAGTCCCCAGACAGGGGGCATCGGAGAGACCCAGTACTTC
CASSPQTGGIGETQYF
>TRBD2|NA|TRBJ2-7|TRBV4-3
TGCGCCAGCAGCCAAGGACTAGCGGGACATTACGAGCAGTACTTC
CASSQGLAGHYEQYF
>NA|few|TRBJ2-1|TRBV4-1
TGCGCCAGCAGCCAGTCAGAGGGACCCTCCTACAATGAGCAGTTCTTC
CASSQSEGPSYNEQFF
>NA|few|TRBJ2-1|TRBV19
TGTGCCAGTAGTATAGGATGGTCATCTGGGGAGCAGTTCTTC
CASSIGWSSGEQFF
>NA|NA|TRBJ1-1|TRBV28
TGTGCCAGCAGTTTGACGAGGAGGAACACTGAAGCTTTCTTT
CASSLTRRNTEAFF
>NA|few|TRBJ1-5|TRBV19
TGTGCCAGTAGTGGGACATATAGCAATCAGCCCCAGCATTTT
CASSGTYSNQPQHF
>NA|NA|TRBJ2-7|TRBV6-5
TGTGCCAGCAGTCCTCCGGGACCCTACGAGCAGTACTTC
CASSPPGPYEQYF
>TRBD1|NA|TRBJ2-1|TRBV4-3
TGCGCCAGCAGCCCCGGAACCGGGACAGCCTACAATGAGCAGTTCTTC
CASSPGTGTAYNEQFF
>NA|few|TRBJ1-3|TRBV4-1
TGCGCCAGCAGCCACGAGGGCTCTGGAAACACCATATATTTT
CASSHEGSGNTIYF
>NA|once|TRBJ2-1|TRBV10-3
TGTGCCATCAGCGAAAACTCGTACAATGAGCAGTTCTTC
CAISENSYNEQFF
>TRBD1|NA|TRBJ1-1|TRBV5-1
TGCGCCAGCAGCTGGACCGGGACAGGGGTTGAAGCTTTCTTT
CASSWTGTGVEAFF
>TRBD2|few|TRBJ2-1|TRBV7-6
TGTGCCAGCAGCTTCTCTCCCGCTAGCGGGAGTATCGATGAGCAGTTCTTC
CASSFSPASGSIDEQFF